The clone carrying this T cell receptor (beta chain) has ten or more counts. Its antigen remains unknown. V gave up 4 bases and J gave up 6 bases; unmatched junction bases: 3. CDR3 length: 15 residues. From germline, CDR1 is SEHNR and CDR2 FQNEAQ (reference sequence). These data belong to a study of T-cell reconstitution after alpha-beta-depleted transplantation in children. Broader study findings: Two months or so post-transplant, alpha-beta T cells reportedly derived from several hundred expanded graft clones.

During its preparation, the TCRbeta library received unique molecular identifiers. TCRdb processed the PCR reads anew with MiXCR; each CDR3 protein has one entry. This repertoire shows almost 500,000 distinct CDR3 sequences, more than 9% found once; its top ten account for just over 2%. V and J are TRBV7-9 and TRBJ2-1, with 13 nucleotides matching TRBD2. This material consisted of PBMCs, taken before TCRalphabeta/CD19-depleted stem cell transplant. The sequence came from a child aged 2 to 10 with inherited bone marrow failure, due to receive a stem cell transplant. CDR3 sequence reads: CASSSWTSGSNEQFF. The CDR3 nucleotides are TGTGCCAGCAGCTCGTGGACTAGCGGGAGCAATGAGCAGTTCTTC.